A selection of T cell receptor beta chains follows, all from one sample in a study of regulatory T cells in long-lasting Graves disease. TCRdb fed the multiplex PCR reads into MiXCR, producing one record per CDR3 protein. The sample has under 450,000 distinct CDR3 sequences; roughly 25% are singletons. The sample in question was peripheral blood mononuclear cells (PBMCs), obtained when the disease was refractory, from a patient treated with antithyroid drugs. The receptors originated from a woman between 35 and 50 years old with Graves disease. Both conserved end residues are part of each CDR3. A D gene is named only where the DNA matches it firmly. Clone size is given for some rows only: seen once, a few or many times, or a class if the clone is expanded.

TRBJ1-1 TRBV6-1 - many CASSPLTSGETEAFF TGTGCCAGCAGTCCCCTGACTTCAGGAGAGACTGAAGCTTTCTTT
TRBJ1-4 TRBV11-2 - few CASSLDREANEKLFF TGTGCCAGCAGCTTAGACAGGGAGGCGAATGAAAAACTGTTTTTT
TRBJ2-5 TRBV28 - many CASGKPGFRETQYF TGTGCCAGCGGCAAACCGGGATTCAGAGAGACCCAGTACTTC
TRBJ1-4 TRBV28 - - CATSMGAFIEKLFF TGTGCCACTAGTATGGGGGCGTTCATTGAAAAACTGTTTTTT
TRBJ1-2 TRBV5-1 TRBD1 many CASSPETGGNYGYTF TGCGCCAGCAGCCCGGAGACAGGGGGAAACTATGGCTACACCTTC
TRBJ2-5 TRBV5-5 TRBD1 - CASSLAQGAPETQYF TGTGCCAGCAGCTTGGCCCAGGGGGCCCCGGAGACCCAGTACTTC
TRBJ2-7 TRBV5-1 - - CASSHRKAYEQYF TGCGCCAGCAGCCACCGTAAGGCCTACGAGCAGTACTTC
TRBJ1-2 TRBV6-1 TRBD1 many CASSSGTGNGYTF TGTGCCAGCAGCTCCGGGACAGGGAATGGCTACACCTTC
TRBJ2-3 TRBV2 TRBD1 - CASSVDDRGRTDTQYF TGTGCCAGCAGTGTTGATGACAGGGGAAGGACAGATACGCAGTATTTT
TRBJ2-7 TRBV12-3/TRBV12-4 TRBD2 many CASTFTGLASHEQYF TGTGCCAGCACCTTCACGGGACTAGCCAGCCACGAGCAGTACTTC
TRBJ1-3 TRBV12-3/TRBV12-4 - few CASKGKNTIYF TGTGCCAGCAAGGGTAAAAACACCATATATTTT
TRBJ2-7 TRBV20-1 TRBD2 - CSARDWGGGATYEQYF TGCAGTGCTAGAGATTGGGGCGGGGGGGCGACCTACGAGCAGTACTTC
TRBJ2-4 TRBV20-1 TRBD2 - CSARTSGIAKNIQYF TGCAGTGCTAGAACTAGCGGGATAGCCAAAAACATTCAGTACTTC
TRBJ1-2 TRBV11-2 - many CASGFGESGYTF TGTGCCAGCGGCTTTGGGGAATCTGGCTACACCTTC
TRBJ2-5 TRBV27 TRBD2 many CASSFRLAGGSQYF TGTGCCAGCAGTTTTCGACTAGCGGGAGGATCCCAGTACTTC
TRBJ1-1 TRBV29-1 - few CSVEHGGNTEAFF TGCAGCGTTGAGCATGGGGGAAACACTGAAGCTTTCTTT
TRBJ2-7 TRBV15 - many CATSSAYYEQYF TGTGCCACCAGCAGCGCCTACTACGAGCAGTACTTC
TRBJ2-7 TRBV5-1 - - CASIWLRGGSYEQYF TGCGCCAGCATCTGGCTACGTGGAGGGTCCTACGAGCAGTACTTC
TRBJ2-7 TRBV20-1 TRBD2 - CSAGRSASGRPYEQYF TGCAGTGCAGGTCGAAGTGCTAGCGGGAGGCCATACGAGCAGTACTTC
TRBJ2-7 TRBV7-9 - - CASSRHREMGSYEQYF TGTGCCAGCAGCCGTCACAGGGAAATGGGATCCTACGAGCAGTACTTC
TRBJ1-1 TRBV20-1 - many CSASTPMNTEAFF TGCAGTGCTAGTACCCCCATGAACACTGAAGCTTTCTTT
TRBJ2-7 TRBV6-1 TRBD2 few CASRETSGTYEQYF TGTGCCAGCAGGGAGACTAGCGGAACCTACGAGCAGTACTTC
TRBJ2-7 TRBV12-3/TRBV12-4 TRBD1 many CASRTTGGNEQYF TGTGCCAGCAGGACTACAGGGGGCAACGAGCAGTACTTC
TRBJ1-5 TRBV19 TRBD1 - CASSLPRTGVDQPQHF TGTGCCAGTAGCCTCCCCAGGACAGGGGTGGATCAGCCCCAGCATTTT
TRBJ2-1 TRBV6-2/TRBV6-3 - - CASSYSAGLNNEQFF TGTGCCAGCAGTTACTCGGCGGGGCTTAACAATGAGCAGTTCTTC
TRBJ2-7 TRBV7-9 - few CASSLASGDEQYF TGTGCCAGCAGCTTAGCGTCGGGGGACGAGCAGTACTTC
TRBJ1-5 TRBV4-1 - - CASSQEWNQPQHF TGCGCCAGCAGCCAAGAATGGAATCAGCCCCAGCATTTT
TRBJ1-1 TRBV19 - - CASRSIGVTEAFF TGTGCCAGTAGATCCATCGGGGTAACTGAAGCTTTCTTT